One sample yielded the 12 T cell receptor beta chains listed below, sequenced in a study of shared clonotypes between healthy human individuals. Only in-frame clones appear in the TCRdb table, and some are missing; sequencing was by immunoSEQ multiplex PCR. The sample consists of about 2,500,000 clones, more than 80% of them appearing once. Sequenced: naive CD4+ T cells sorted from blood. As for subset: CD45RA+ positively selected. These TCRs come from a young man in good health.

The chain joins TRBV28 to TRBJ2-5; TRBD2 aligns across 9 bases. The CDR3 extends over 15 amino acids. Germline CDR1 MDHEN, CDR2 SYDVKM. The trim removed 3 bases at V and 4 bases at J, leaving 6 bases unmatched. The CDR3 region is CASSLVAGDSETQYF. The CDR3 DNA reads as TGTGCCAGCAGTTTGGTAGCGGGAGATTCAGAGACCCAGTACTTC.

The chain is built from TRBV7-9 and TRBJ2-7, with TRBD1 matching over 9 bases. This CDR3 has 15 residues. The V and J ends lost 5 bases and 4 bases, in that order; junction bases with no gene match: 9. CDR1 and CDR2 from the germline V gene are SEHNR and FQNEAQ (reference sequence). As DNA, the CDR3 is TGTGCCAGCAGCCCTCTCGGGACAGGGCGGTACGAGCAGTACTTC. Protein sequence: CASSPLGTGRYEQYF.

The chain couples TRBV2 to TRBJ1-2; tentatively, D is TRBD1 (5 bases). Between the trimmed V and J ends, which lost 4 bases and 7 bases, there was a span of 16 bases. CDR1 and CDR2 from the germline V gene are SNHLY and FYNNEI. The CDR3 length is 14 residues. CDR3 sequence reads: CASSGDLPASGYTF. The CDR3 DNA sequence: TGTGCCAGCAGTGGGGACCTCCCCGCGAGTGGCTACACCTTC.

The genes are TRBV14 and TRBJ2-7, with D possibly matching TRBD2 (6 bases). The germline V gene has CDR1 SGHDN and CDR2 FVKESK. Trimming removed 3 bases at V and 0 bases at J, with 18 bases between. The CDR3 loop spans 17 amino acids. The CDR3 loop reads CASSQTTLALSSYEQYF. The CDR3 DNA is TGTGCCAGCAGCCAGACAACCCTAGCGCTGAGCTCCTACGAGCAGTACTTC.

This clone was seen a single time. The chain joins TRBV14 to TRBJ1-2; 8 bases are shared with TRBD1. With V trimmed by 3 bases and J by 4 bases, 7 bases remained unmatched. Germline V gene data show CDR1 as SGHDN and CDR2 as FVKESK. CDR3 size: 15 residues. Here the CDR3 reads CASSHEDRAPYGYTF. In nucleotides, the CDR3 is TGTGCCAGCAGCCACGAGGACAGGGCCCCCTATGGCTACACCTTC.

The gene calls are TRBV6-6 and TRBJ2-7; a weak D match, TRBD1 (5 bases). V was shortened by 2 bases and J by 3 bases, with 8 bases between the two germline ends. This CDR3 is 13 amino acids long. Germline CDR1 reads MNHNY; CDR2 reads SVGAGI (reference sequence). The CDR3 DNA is TGTGCCAGCAGTTACGGGGCTGGCTACGAGCAGTACTTC. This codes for CASSYGAGYEQYF.

The CDR3 loop is CASSPGASGRTDTQYF. In DNA form, the CDR3 reads TGCGCCAGCAGCCCTGGGGCTAGCGGACGCACAGATACGCAGTATTTT. The chain combines TRBV5-1 with TRBJ2-3, with TRBD2 identical over 7 bases. CDR3 length: 16 amino acids. Germline trimming cut 4 bases from V and 1 base from J; bases unmatched to any gene: 9. The germline gives CDR1 SGHRS, CDR2 YFSETQ.

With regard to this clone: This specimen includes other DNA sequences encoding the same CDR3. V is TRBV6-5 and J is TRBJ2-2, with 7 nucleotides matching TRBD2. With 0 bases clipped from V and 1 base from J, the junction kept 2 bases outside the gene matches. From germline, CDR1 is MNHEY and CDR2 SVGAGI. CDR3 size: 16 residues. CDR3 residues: CASSYSGGGNTGELFF. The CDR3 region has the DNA TGTGCCAGCAGTTACTCGGGCGGGGGGAACACCGGGGAGCTGTTTTTT.

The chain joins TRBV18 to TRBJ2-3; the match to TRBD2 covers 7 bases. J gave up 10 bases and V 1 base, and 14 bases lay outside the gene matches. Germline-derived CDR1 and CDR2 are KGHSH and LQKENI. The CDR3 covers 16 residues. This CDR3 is CASSPRGLAAGDAQYF. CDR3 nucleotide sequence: TGTGCCAGCTCACCACGTGGGCTAGCGGCTGGGGATGCGCAGTATTTT.

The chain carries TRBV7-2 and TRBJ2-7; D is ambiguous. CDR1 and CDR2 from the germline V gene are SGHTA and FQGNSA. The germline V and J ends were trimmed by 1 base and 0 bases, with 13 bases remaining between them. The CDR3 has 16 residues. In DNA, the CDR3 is TGTGCCAGCAGCTTAGTTCGGCAGCCAAGCTCCTACGAGCAGTACTTC. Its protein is CASSLVRQPSSYEQYF.

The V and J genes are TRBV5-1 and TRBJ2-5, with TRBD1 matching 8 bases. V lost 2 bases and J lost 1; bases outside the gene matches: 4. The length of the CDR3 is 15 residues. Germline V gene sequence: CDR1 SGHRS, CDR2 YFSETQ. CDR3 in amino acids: CASSFTGTGQETQYF. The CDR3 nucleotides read TGCGCCAGCAGCTTTACCGGGACAGGCCAAGAGACCCAGTACTTC.

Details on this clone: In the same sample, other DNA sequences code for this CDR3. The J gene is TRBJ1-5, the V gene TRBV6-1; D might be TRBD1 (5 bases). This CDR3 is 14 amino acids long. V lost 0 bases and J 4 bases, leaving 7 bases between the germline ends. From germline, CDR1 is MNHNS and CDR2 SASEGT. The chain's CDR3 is CASSEAWGNQPQHF. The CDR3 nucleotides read TGTGCCAGCAGTGAAGCGTGGGGGAATCAGCCCCAGCATTTT.